A selection of T cell receptor beta chains follows, all from one sample in a study of regulatory T cells in long-lasting Graves disease. TCRdb processed the multiplex PCR reads anew with MiXCR; each CDR3 protein has one entry. The profile shows around 300,000 distinct CDR3 sequences, 20% to 25% of them singletons. Sample: peripheral blood mononuclear cells (PBMCs), taken when the disease was refractory, from a patient treated with antithyroid drugs. These receptors were collected from a female donor with Graves disease. The CDR3 runs from the conserved cysteine through the conserved F or W. The D gene is left open where the match is weak. Clone size, where shown, is once, few, many, or a class for clones that have expanded.

many | TRBJ2-7 | . | TRBV28 | TGTGCCAGCAGTTCAGAACTAGTTCCCTACGAGCAGTACTTC | CASSSELVPYEQYF
few | TRBJ1-2 | . | TRBV9 | TGTGCCAGCAGCGTAGCTCAGGGCGGATATGGCTACACCTTC | CASSVAQGGYGYTF
. | TRBJ1-1 | . | TRBV3-2 | TGTGCCAGCAGCCAGATCCCGGGACAGAACACTGAAGCTTTCTTT | CASSQIPGQNTEAFF
. | TRBJ1-3 | . | TRBV7-2 | TGTGCCAGCAGCTTAGAGAAGGGGACACCCATGCTCTCTGGAAACACCATATATTTT | CASSLEKGTPMLSGNTIYF
many | TRBJ2-5 | TRBD2 | TRBV20-1 | TGCAGTGCTCAGGGGGTAGCGGGGGACCAAGAGACCCAGTACTTC | CSAQGVAGDQETQYF
. | TRBJ2-5 | . | TRBV29-1 | TGCAGCGTTTGGGAACAGGGTAGGAAGACCCAGTACTTC | CSVWEQGRKTQYF
. | TRBJ2-7 | . | TRBV14 | TGTGCCAGCAGCCAAGATGTAAGCTCCTACGAGCAGTACTTC | CASSQDVSSYEQYF
few | TRBJ2-6 | . | TRBV30 | TGTGCCTGGAGCAAGGGCTCTGGGGCCAACGTCCTGACTTTC | CAWSKGSGANVLTF
many | TRBJ1-2 | . | TRBV28 | TGTGCCAGTCACTCCCAGGGTCCCCCGTATGGCTACACCTTC | CASHSQGPPYGYTF
many | TRBJ2-5 | TRBD2 | TRBV7-9 | TGTGCCAGCAGCTTAGGCAGCGGGAGGGCCGCAGAGACCCAGTACTTC | CASSLGSGRAAETQYF
. | TRBJ1-5 | . | TRBV18 | TGTGCCAGCTCACCCGTAAGCGGTATGGGTTCCAATCAGCCCCAGCATTTT | CASSPVSGMGSNQPQHF
. | TRBJ2-2 | TRBD1 | TRBV4-3 | TGCGCCAGCAGCCAAGATTTCCTCCGGACAGGGAAGTACGCCGGGGAGCTGTTTTTT | CASSQDFLRTGKYAGELFF
many | TRBJ2-5 | . | TRBV11-2 | TGTGCCAGCAGCTTAGCTTGGACAGCCCAAGAGACCCAGTACTTC | CASSLAWTAQETQYF
. | TRBJ1-2 | TRBD1 | TRBV5-6 | TGTGCCAGCAGCGCCGGGACAGGTGTTCTTTATGGCTACACCTTC | CASSAGTGVLYGYTF
. | TRBJ2-3 | TRBD1 | TRBV7-2 | TGTGCCAGCAGATCCGGACAGGCGAACACAGATACGCAGTATTTT | CASRSGQANTDTQYF